This entry lists 26 T cell receptor beta chains sequenced from one sample in a study of blood T cells in healthy people across ages. Next came a second PCR, run for about 7 to 11 cycles, which used a sample-barcoded 5' primer along with a J-beta primer mix. From the 5' RACE reads, TCRdb called clonotypes with MiXCR, one entry per CDR3 protein. The table lists about 970,000 distinct CDR3 sequences, approximately 50% of them singletons. Specimen: blood. All receptors come from a woman aged 55-70 years in good health.

This clonotype has a single count. The J gene is TRBJ1-1, the V gene TRBV30; the match to TRBD1 covers 11 bases. Germline assignment: CDR1 GTSNPN and CDR2 SVGIG (reference sequence). This CDR3 contains 11 residues. Here the CDR3 DNA reads TGTGCTGGACAGGGGGCGACTGAAGCTTTCTTT. Its translation is CAGQGATEAFF. The full variable domain, completed using reference TRBV30 and TRBJ1-1, is SQTIHQWPATLVQPVGSPLSLECTVEGTSNPNLYWYRQAAGRGLQLLFYSVGIGQISSEVPQNLSASRPQDRQFILSSKKLLLSDSGFYLCAGQGATEAFFGQGTRLTVV.

J is TRBJ1-2 and V is TRBV18; D remains unclear. Looked up from germline, CDR1 is KGHSH and CDR2 is LQKENI. CDR3 size: 14 residues. V lost 3 bases and J 4 bases, leaving 12 bases between the germline ends. CDR3 protein: CASSPNAGLYGYTF. CDR3 in DNA: TGTGCCAGCTCACCTAATGCAGGCCTCTATGGCTACACCTTC.

This clonotype was counted a few times. The rearrangement uses TRBV19 and TRBJ2-3, with no clear D. CDR1 LNHDA and CDR2 SQIVND come from the germline V gene (reference sequence). The CDR3 spans 14 residues. V was cut by 3 bases and J by 1 base, with 8 bases left in between. CDR3 region: CASSMPPRTDTQYF. CDR3 bases: TGTGCCAGTAGTATGCCCCCACGCACAGATACGCAGTATTTT.

This clonotype was counted only a few times. The chain carries TRBV28 and TRBJ2-4; D may be TRBD1 (7 bases). Trimming shortened V by 6 bases and J by 1 base, and 19 bases separated the two germline ends. The length of the CDR3 is 17 residues. CDR1 is MDHEN, CDR2 SYDVKM, per germline. The CDR3 sequence: CASSNVDREAAKNIQYF. CDR3 DNA sequence: TGTGCCAGCAGCAACGTCGACAGGGAGGCGGCCAAAAACATTCAGTACTTC.

The rearrangement joins TRBV20-1 to TRBJ2-1, with 9 bases that match TRBD2. Germline trimming cut 2 bases from V and 0 bases from J; bases unmatched to any gene: 8. This CDR3 is built from 17 residues. The germline CDR1 and CDR2 sequences are DFQATT and SNEGSKA (reference sequence). This chain's CDR3 is CSARRTSVQSSYNEQFF. CDR3 coding DNA: TGCAGTGCTAGACGGACTAGCGTTCAAAGCTCCTACAATGAGCAGTTCTTC.

The gene calls are TRBV6-5 and TRBJ2-2; either TRBD1 or TRBD2 may fit D (5 bases each). The germline V gene encodes CDR1 MNHEY and CDR2 SVGAGI. The CDR3 runs 15 residues. Trimming left V 6 bases short and J 3 bases short, with 14 bases between. CDR3 region: CASRRDGVDTGELFF. The CDR3 nucleotides read TGTGCCAGCAGGAGGGACGGGGTGGACACCGGGGAGCTGTTTTTT.

CDR3 region: CASSPKLGVRETQYF. The CDR3 DNA follows: TGTGCCAGCAGCCCCAAATTGGGAGTGCGAGAGACCCAGTACTTC. The V and J genes are TRBV7-9 and TRBJ2-5, with a weak D call TRBD2 (5 bases). The CDR3 loop spans 15 amino acids. V lost 5 bases and J lost 4, with 17 bases in between. Germline values: CDR1 SEHNR, CDR2 FQNEAQ (reference sequence).

This clonotype was counted a few times. The genes are TRBV29-1 and TRBJ2-7, with TRBD1 matching over 9 bases. The V and J ends lost 6 bases and 4 bases, in that order; junction bases with no gene match: 10. Germline V CDR1 and CDR2: SQVTM, ANQGSEA. This CDR3 is built from 14 residues. The CDR3 sequence: CSVTTGTGLYEQYF. The CDR3 nucleotides read TGCAGCGTCACTACCGGGACAGGGCTTTACGAGCAGTACTTC.

The rearrangement links TRBV3-1 to TRBJ2-4; D may correspond to TRBD1 or TRBD2 (5 bases each). The J call may be in error: the DNA end matches TRBJ2-7 better. The germline CDR1 and CDR2 sequences are LGHDT and YNNKEL (reference sequence). The CDR3 is 14 residues long. CDR3 DNA sequence: TGTGCCAGCAGCCTCGGGGCAGGGATGGACGAGCAGTACTTC. Its protein is CASSLGAGMDEQYF.

The chain recombines TRBV4-1 with TRBJ2-7; TRBD1 or TRBD2 may be the D gene (6 bases each). Germline V CDR1 and CDR2: MGHRA, YSYEKL. V lost 2 bases to trimming and J lost 2 bases, with 13 bases between them. This CDR3 has 15 residues. In DNA form, the CDR3 reads TGCGCCAGCAGCCAACTCCCGGGGGCTACCTACGAGCAGTACTTC. It encodes CASSQLPGATYEQYF.

This clonotype was seen a handful of times. The gene calls are TRBV4-2 and TRBJ1-2; 7 bases are a match to TRBD1. V dropped 4 bases and J dropped 2; count of bases not matched to a gene: 22. The CDR3 has 20 residues. Germline CDR1 and CDR2: LGHNA and YNFKEQ. The DNA for the CDR3 is TGTGCCAGCAGCCCACATGAGTTCGGGACAGCCGCACCCCGAAACTATGGCTACACCTTC. This codes for CASSPHEFGTAAPRNYGYTF.

The V and J genes are TRBV9 and TRBJ2-7; 9 positions agree with TRBD2. The CDR3 extends over 15 amino acids. In germline, CDR1 is SGDLS, CDR2 YYNGEE. J was trimmed by 6 bases and V by 0 bases; bases with no gene match: 7. The CDR3 DNA follows: TGTGCCAGCAGCGTAGGGGTAGCGGGGGCTAGCGAGCAGTACTTC. This translates into CASSVGVAGASEQYF. Using reference TRBV9 and TRBJ2-7 for the parts outside the CDR3, the full variable domain is DSGVTQTPKHLITATGQRVTLRCSPRSGDLSVYWYQQSLDQGLQFLIQYYNGEERAKGNILERFSAQQFPDLHSELNLSSLELGDSALYFCASSVGVAGASEQYFGPGTRLTVT.

The rearrangement links TRBV20-1 to TRBJ2-1; possibly TRBD2 for D (5 bases). The better agreement between TRBJ2-7 and the DNA end casts doubt on the J call. The CDR3 length is 15 residues. Per the germline V gene, CDR1 is DFQATT and CDR2 is SNEGSKA (reference sequence). The CDR3 DNA reads TGCAGTGCTTCAAGCGGCTGGAGCTCCTACAATGAGCAGTACTTC. Translated, it gives CSASSGWSSYNEQYF.

The chain recombines TRBV6-5 with TRBJ2-3, with D possibly TRBD1 on 6 matching bases. CDR3 size: 15 residues. The germline V and J ends were trimmed by 6 bases and 0 bases, with 13 bases remaining between them. CDR1 and CDR2 from the germline V gene are MNHEY and SVGAGI. This CDR3 is CASSRTESSTDTQYF. The DNA of the CDR3 is TGTGCCAGCAGCAGGACAGAGTCTAGCACAGATACGCAGTATTTT.

This clonotype was detected ten times or more. This chain links TRBV10-3 with TRBJ2-7, with a weak D call TRBD1 (5 bases). The CDR3 totals 13 residues. Germline CDR1 and CDR2: ENHRY and SYGVKD. V was trimmed by 7 bases and J by 2 bases, leaving 12 bases between them. The CDR3 protein is CAITSTETYEQYF. CDR3 nucleotides: TGTGCCATCACGTCGACAGAAACCTACGAGCAGTACTTC.

This clonotype showed up just a few times. V is TRBV12-3 or TRBV12-4 and J is TRBJ2-3, with D hard to call. Trimming removed 1 base from V and 2 bases from J, with 7 bases in between. The CDR3 contains 14 residues. The CDR3 spells CASSLGRHTDTQYF. For the CDR3, the DNA is TGTGCCAGCAGTTTAGGGCGCCACACAGATACGCAGTATTTT.

The genes are TRBV7-6 and TRBJ2-7; D remains unclear. V shed 6 bases and J shed 2 bases, with 11 bases lying between them. Germline V gene sequence: CDR1 SGHVS, CDR2 FNYEAQ. CDR3 length: 13 amino acids. The CDR3 spells CASSGSGTYEQYF. CDR3 coding DNA: TGTGCCAGCAGTGGGTCAGGAACCTACGAGCAGTACTTC.

This clonotype came up many times. The genes are TRBV29-1 and TRBJ2-7; D not certain. The CDR3 loop spans 11 amino acids. The germline V gene encodes CDR1 SQVTM and CDR2 ANQGSEA. V was clipped by 2 bases and J by 0 bases, with 2 bases between them. CDR3 DNA: TGCAGCGTTGAAAGCTCCTACGAGCAGTACTTC. Amino acids: CSVESSYEQYF.

In its sample, this clonotype was seen once. The V and J genes are TRBV15 and TRBJ2-1, with D uncertain. With the DNA end fitting TRBJ2-7 better, the J assignment may be wrong. The germline CDR1 and CDR2 sequences are LNHNV and YYDKDF (reference sequence). The CDR3 covers 15 residues. CDR3 nucleotides: TGTGCCACCAGCAGAGAGGATCGTTCCTACAATGAGCAGTACTTC. Residues: CATSREDRSYNEQYF.

This clonotype turned up a few times. The chain carries TRBV24-1 and TRBJ2-1, with TRBD2 identical over 7 bases. The CDR3 loop spans 11 amino acids. In germline, CDR1 is KGHDR, CDR2 SFDVKD. Trimming at V came to 9 bases and at J to 10 bases, leaving 5 bases not matched to a gene. Written as DNA, the CDR3 is TGTGCCACCGGGACTACGCGGGAGCAGTTCTTC. Protein sequence: CATGTTREQFF.

The chain couples TRBV29-1 to TRBJ2-7, with D possibly TRBD1 on 6 matching bases. Germline values: CDR1 SQVTM, CDR2 ANQGSEA. Trimming shortened V by 4 bases and J by 5 bases, and 12 bases separated the two germline ends. The CDR3 runs 12 residues. The CDR3 here is CSVVQTGNEQYF. DNA of the CDR3: TGCAGCGTTGTTCAGACAGGCAACGAGCAGTACTTC.

In its sample, this clonotype was seen a few times. This chain joins TRBV18 and TRBJ2-1, with 15 bases lining up with TRBD2. V shed 2 bases, J shed 7 bases, and the junction held 6 bases outside the gene matches. Germline V gene data show CDR1 as KGHSH and CDR2 as LQKENI. CDR3 size: 17 residues. The CDR3 is CASSPFLGLAGGNEQFF. DNA of the CDR3: TGTGCCAGCTCACCATTCCTCGGACTAGCGGGAGGGAATGAGCAGTTCTTC.

The CDR3 spells CASRIGGLDEQYF. CDR3 in DNA: TGTGCCAGCCGAATCGGAGGATTAGACGAGCAGTACTTC. This chain joins TRBV28 and TRBJ2-7, with D perhaps matching TRBD2 (5 bases). V was cut by 8 bases and J by 5 bases, with 16 bases left in between. Per the germline V gene, CDR1 is MDHEN and CDR2 is SYDVKM. The CDR3 contains 13 residues.

This clonotype was counted between two and nine times. CDR3 loop: CASSQELAGLQDTQYF. CDR3 sequence (DNA): TGTGCCAGCAGCCAGGAACTAGCGGGACTGCAGGATACGCAGTATTTT. V is TRBV4-2 and J is TRBJ2-3; 10 bases agree with TRBD2. Per the germline V gene, CDR1 is LGHNA and CDR2 is YNFKEQ. Losses at the gene ends were 3 bases for V and 6 bases for J; bases not matched to a gene: 9. The CDR3 totals 16 residues.

This clonotype was recorded a few times. V gene TRBV29-1 combines with J gene TRBJ2-3, with a possible D match to TRBD1 (6 bases). This CDR3 spans 13 amino acids. The germline gives CDR1 SQVTM, CDR2 ANQGSEA. The CDR3 nucleotides are TGCACCTCGACAGGTGGCCTCACAGATACGCAGTATTTT. Protein product: CTSTGGLTDTQYF.

The sample holds many counts of this clonotype. The gene calls are TRBV25-1 and TRBJ2-5; D not resolved. This CDR3 region has 11 residues. The V end was cut by 3 bases, the J end by 5 bases, with 4 bases between. Per the germline V gene, CDR1 is MGHDK and CDR2 is SYGVNS. CDR3 loop: CASSDLETQYF. CDR3 nucleotide sequence: TGTGCCAGCAGTGATTTGGAGACCCAGTACTTC.